This TCR beta chain was identified during a study of CD8 T cells in ankylosing spondylitis. Study outcomes and limitations: Prior work had noted some motif variants in reactive arthritis blood and synovial fluid. It was reported that disease-linked clones were significantly enriched in matched ankylosing spondylitis synovial fluid. Apparently characteristic of ankylosing spondylitis blood was a TCR beta motif (fewer than ten highly homologous variants).

A single record per CDR3 protein comes from TCRdb applying MiXCR to the 5' RACE reads. The sample contains 650,000 to 800,000 distinct CDR3 sequences, over 15% of which appear only once. Worth noting for this clonotype: Antigen: not known.

Sequenced: blood, either unsorted or a sorted T cell fraction (not recorded which). This TCR came from a male donor with ankylosing spondylitis.

The CDR3 reads CASSVGGGRSNEQFF. In DNA, the CDR3 is TGTGCCAGCAGCGTAGGGGGAGGGAGAAGCAATGAGCAGTTCTTC. The J gene is TRBJ2-1, the V gene TRBV9; 7 bases fit TRBD2. Trimming cost V 0 bases and J 6 bases; bases outside gene matches: 6. CDR3 size: 15 residues. Germline V gene lookup returns CDR1 SGDLS and CDR2 YYNGEE.